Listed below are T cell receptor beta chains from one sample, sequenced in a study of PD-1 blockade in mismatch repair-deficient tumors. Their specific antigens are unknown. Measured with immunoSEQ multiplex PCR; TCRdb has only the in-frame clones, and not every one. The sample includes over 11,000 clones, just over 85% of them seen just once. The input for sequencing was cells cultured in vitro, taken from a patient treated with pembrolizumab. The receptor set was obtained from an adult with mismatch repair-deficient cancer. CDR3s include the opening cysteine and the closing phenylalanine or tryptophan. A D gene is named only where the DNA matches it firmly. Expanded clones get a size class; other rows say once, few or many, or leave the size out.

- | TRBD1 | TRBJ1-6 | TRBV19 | TGTGCCAGTAGTATAACAGGGGAAGATTCACCCCTCCACTTT | CASSITGEDSPLHF
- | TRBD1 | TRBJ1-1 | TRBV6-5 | TGTGCCAGCAGTTACGGACAGGGGCACACTGAAGCTTTCTTT | CASSYGQGHTEAFF
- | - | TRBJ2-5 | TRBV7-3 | TGTGCCAGCAGCTTAACAGGGAGAGGGGAGACCCAGTACTTC | CASSLTGRGETQYF
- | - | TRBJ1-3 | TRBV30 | TGTGCCTCCAAAAAACCCGGAAACACCATATATTTT | CASKKPGNTIYF
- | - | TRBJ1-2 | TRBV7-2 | TGTGCCAGCAGCTTAGCCAGGGCTGCTGGCTACACCTTC | CASSLARAAGYTF
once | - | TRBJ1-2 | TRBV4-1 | TGCGCCAGCAGCCAAGGGGCAGGGATCTATGGCTACACCTTC | CASSQGAGIYGYTF
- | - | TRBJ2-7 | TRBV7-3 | TGTGCCAGCAGCTTAACCGGGGGCGGTTACGAGCAGTACTTC | CASSLTGGGYEQYF
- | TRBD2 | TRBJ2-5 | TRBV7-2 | TGTGCCAGCAGCTCCAGCGGGAGAAGGGAGACCCAGTACTTC | CASSSSGRRETQYF
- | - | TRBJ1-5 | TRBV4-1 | TGCGCCAGCAGCCAATATATACAGGGCAGTGCCAATCAGCCCCAGCATTTT | CASSQYIQGSANQPQHF
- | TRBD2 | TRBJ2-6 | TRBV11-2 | TGTGCCAGCAGCAAGGGACTAGCGGGAGCTGGGGCCAACGTCCTGACTTTC | CASSKGLAGAGANVLTF
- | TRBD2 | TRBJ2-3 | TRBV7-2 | TGTGCCAGCAGCTTAATAGGGGCGGGAGCTCGGGCAGATACGCAGTATTTT | CASSLIGAGARADTQYF
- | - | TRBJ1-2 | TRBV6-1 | TGTGCCAGCAGGGATGGACAGCCTGCAATTAATGGCTACACCTTC | CASRDGQPAINGYTF
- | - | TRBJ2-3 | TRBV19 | TGTGCCAGTAGTCTCCCCCCTAAATACGATACGCAGTATTTT | CASSLPPKYDTQYF
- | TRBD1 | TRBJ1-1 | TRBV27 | TGTGCCAGCAGTTTAAAGGGGGCGGGCACTGAAGCTTTCTTT | CASSLKGAGTEAFF
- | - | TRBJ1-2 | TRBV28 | TGTGCCAGCAGTTCGGGGGATCTGGTCTATGGCTACACCTTC | CASSSGDLVYGYTF
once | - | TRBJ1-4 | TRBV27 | TGTGCCAGCAGTTTGCTCGGCCCCGCAACTAATGAAAAACTGTTTTTT | CASSLLGPATNEKLFF
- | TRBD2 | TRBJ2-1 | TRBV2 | TGTGCCAGCAGAATGACCGGGACTAGCGGGAGGGCTGAGCAGTTCTTC | CASRMTGTSGRAEQFF